This T cell receptor (beta chain) was documented in a study of OX40 agonist ivuxolimab in advanced cancers. Study-wide background: Ivuxolimab is an agonistic anti-OX40 (CD134) antibody, and patients were treated with it. Ivuxolimab was delivered to patients intravenously every 2 weeks at doses spanning 0.01 to 10 mg/kg. A male proportion of 82.7% was recorded, with mean age approximately 64 years and range roughly 23 to 90.

Clones were read by immunoSEQ multiplex PCR, and TCRdb kept only the in-frame ones, dropping some. The sample lists tens of thousands of clones; approximately 86% were seen once. Germline V gene lookup returns CDR1 SGHRS and CDR2 YFSETQ. The CDR3 extends over 15 amino acids. Between the trimmed V and J ends, which lost 4 bases and 2 bases, there was a span of 14 bases. The chain joins TRBV5-1 to TRBJ2-3; a possible D gene is TRBD2 (5 bases). This receptor was identified in an adult with an advanced solid tumor such as melanoma, head and neck, liver or kidney cancer. This specimen consisted of CD4+ or CD8+ T cells sorted from blood, obtained in a trial of the OX40 agonist ivuxolimab. This chain's CDR3 is CASSVSPGNTDTQYF. In DNA, the CDR3 is TGCGCCAGCAGCGTATCTCCCGGGAACACAGATACGCAGTATTTT.